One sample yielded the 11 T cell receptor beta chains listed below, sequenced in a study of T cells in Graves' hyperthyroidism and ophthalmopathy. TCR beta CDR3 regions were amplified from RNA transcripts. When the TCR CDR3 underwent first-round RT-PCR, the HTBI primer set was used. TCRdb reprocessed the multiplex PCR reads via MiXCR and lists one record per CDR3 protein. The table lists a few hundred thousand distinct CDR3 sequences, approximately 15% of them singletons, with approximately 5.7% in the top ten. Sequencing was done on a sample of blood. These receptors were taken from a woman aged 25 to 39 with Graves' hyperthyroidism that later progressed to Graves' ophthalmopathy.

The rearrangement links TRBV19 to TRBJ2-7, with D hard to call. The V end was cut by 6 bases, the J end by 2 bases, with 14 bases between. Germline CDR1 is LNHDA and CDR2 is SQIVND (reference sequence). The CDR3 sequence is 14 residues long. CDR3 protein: CASSPGHNTYEQYF. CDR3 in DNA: TGTGCCAGTAGCCCCGGTCACAACACCTACGAGCAGTACTTC.

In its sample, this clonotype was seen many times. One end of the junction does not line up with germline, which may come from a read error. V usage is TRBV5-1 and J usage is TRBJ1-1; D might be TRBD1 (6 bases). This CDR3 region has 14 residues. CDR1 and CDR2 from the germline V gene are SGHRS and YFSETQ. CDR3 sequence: CASSLTGSNTEAFF. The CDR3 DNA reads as TGTGCCAGCAGTTTAACAGGGTCAAACACTGAAGCTTTCTTT.

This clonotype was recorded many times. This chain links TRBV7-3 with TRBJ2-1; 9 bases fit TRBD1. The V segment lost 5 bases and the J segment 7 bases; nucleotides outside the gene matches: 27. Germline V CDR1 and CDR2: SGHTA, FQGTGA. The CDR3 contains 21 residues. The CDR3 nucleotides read TGTGCCAGCAGCCTTCAGCCAGGGGGACAGGGTATGTGGGGCGGGTGGAATGAGCAGTTCTTC. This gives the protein CASSLQPGGQGMWGGWNEQFF.

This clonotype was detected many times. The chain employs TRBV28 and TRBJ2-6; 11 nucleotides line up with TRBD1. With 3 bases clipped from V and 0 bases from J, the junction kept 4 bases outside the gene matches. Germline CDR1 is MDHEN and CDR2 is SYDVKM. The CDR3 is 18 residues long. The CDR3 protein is CASSLDRGLYSGANVLTF. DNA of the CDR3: TGTGCCAGCAGTTTGGACAGGGGGCTATACTCTGGGGCCAACGTCCTGACTTTC.

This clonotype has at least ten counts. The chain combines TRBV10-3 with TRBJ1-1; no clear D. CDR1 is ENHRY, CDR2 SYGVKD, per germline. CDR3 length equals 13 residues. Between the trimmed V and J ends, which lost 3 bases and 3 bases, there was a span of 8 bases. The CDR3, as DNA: TGTGCCATCAGTGAAGCGGTAGACACTGAAGCTTTCTTT. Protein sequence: CAISEAVDTEAFF.

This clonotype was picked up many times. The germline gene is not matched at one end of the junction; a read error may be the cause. The CDR3 region is CASTTSNYGYTF. CDR3 in DNA: TGTGCGAGCACGACGTCCAACTATGGCTACACCTTC. The rearrangement links TRBV12-3 or TRBV12-4 to TRBJ1-2, with D unclear. This CDR3 has 12 amino acids.

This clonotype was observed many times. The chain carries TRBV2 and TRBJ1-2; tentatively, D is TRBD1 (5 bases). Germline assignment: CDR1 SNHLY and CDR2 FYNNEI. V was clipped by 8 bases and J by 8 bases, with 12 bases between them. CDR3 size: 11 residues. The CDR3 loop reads CASGQGVGYTF. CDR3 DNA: TGTGCCAGCGGGCAGGGAGTAGGCTACACCTTC. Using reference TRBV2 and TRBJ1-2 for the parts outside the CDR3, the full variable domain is EPEVTQTPSHQVTQMGQEVILRCVPISNHLYFYWYRQILGQKVEFLVSFYNNEISEKSEIFDDQFSVERPDGSNFTLKIRSTKLEDSAMYFCASGQGVGYTFGSGTRLTVV.

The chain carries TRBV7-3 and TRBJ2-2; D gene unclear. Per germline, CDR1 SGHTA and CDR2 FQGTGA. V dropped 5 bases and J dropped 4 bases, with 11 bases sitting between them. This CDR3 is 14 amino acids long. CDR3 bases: TGTGCCAGCAGCCCTGTGGTGGGCACCGGGGAGCTGTTTTTT. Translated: CASSPVVGTGELFF. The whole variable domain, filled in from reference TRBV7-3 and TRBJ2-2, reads GAGVSQTPSNKVTEKGKYVELRCDPISGHTALYWYRQSLGQGPEFLIYFQGTGAADDSGLPNDRFFAVRPEGSVSTLKIQRTERGDSAVYLCASSPVVGTGELFFGEGSRLTVL.

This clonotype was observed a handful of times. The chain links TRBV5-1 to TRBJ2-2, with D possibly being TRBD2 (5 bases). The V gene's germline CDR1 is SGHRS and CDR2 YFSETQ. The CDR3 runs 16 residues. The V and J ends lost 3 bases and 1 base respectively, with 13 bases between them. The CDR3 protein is CASSSAYRGNTGELFF. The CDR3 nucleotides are TGCGCCAGCAGCTCGGCATACCGGGGGAACACCGGGGAGCTGTTTTTT. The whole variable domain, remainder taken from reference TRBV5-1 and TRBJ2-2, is KAGVTQTPRYLIKTRGQQVTLSCSPISGHRSVSWYQQTPGQGLQFLFEYFSETQRNKGNFPGRFSGRQFSNSRSEMNVSTLELGDSALYLCASSSAYRGNTGELFFGEGSRLTVL.

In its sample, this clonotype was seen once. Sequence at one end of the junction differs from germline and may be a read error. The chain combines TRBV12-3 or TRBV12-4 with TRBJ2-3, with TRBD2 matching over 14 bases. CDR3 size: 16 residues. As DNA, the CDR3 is TGTGCCAGCAGTTTGGGGACTAGCGGGAGCACAGATACGCGGTATTTT. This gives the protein CASSLGTSGSTDTRYF.

Written as DNA, the CDR3 is TGCAGTGCTGGAAATACTTGGACAGATACGCAGTATTTT. Residues: CSAGNTWTDTQYF. The rearrangement links TRBV20-1 to TRBJ2-3; no firm D call. Germline values: CDR1 DFQATT, CDR2 SNEGSKA (reference sequence). With 5 bases removed from V and 3 bases from J, the gap between germline ends came to 12 bases. This CDR3 is 13 amino acids long.